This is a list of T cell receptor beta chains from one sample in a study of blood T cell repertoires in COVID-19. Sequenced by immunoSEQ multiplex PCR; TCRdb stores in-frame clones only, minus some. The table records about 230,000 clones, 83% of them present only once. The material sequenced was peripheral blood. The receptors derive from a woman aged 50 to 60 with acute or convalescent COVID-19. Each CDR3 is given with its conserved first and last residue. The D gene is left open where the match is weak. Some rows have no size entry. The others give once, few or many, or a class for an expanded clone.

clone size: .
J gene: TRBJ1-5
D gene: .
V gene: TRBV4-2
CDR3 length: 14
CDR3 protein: CASSQDQVNQPQHF
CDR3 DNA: TGTGCCAGCAGCCAAGACCAGGTTAATCAGCCCCAGCATTTT

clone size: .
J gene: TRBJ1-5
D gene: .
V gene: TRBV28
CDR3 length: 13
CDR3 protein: CASSSEFHQPQHF
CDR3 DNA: TGTGCCAGCAGTTCTGAGTTCCATCAGCCCCAGCATTTT

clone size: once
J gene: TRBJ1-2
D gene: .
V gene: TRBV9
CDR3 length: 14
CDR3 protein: CASSVGDTYYGYTF
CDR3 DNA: TGTGCCAGCAGCGTAGGGGACACATATTATGGCTACACCTTC

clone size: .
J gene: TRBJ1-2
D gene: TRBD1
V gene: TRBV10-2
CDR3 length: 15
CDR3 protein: CASSELDRGRDGYTF
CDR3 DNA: TGCGCCAGCAGTGAGTTGGACAGGGGGCGTGATGGCTACACCTTC

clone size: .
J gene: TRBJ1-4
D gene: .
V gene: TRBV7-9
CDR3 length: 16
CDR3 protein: CASSSTLAATNEKLFF
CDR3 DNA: TGTGCCAGCAGCTCGACACTAGCTGCAACTAATGAAAAACTGTTTTTT

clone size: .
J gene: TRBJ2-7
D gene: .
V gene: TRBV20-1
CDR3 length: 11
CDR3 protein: CSAASSYEQYF
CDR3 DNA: TGCAGTGCTGCTAGCTCCTACGAGCAGTACTTC

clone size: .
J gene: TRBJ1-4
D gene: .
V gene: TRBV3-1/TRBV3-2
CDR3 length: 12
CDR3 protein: CASSQNREKLFF
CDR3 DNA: TGTGCCAGCAGCCAGAACAGGGAAAAACTGTTTTTT

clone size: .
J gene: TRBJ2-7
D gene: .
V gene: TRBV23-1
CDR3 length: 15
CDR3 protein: CASSLLETEDYEQYF
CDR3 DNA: TGCGCCAGCAGTCTTCTAGAGACAGAAGACTACGAGCAGTACTTC

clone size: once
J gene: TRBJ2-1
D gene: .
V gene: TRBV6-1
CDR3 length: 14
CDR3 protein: CASSEFVPSYEQFF
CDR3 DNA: TGTGCCAGCAGTGAATTCGTCCCGAGTTATGAGCAGTTCTTC

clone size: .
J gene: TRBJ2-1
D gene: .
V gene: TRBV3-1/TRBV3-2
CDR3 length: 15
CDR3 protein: CASREPGTPYNEQFF
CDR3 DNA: TGTGCCAGCAGAGAACCAGGGACACCCTACAATGAGCAGTTCTTC

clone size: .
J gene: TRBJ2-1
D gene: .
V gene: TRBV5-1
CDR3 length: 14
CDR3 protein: CASSLALGANEQFF
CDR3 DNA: TGCGCCAGCAGCTTGGCTCTAGGCGCCAATGAGCAGTTCTTC

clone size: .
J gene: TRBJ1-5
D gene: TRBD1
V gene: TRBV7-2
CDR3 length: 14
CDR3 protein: CASSLGQGNQPQHF
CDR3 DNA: TGTGCCAGCAGCTTAGGACAGGGGAATCAGCCCCAGCATTTT

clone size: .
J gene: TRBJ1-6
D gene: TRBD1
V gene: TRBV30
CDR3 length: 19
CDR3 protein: CAWSVRPFSRGRADSPLHF
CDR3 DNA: TGTGCCTGGAGTGTACGACCGTTTTCCAGGGGGCGAGCCGATTCACCCCTCCACTTT

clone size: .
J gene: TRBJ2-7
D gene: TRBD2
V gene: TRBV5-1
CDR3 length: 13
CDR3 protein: CASSGLADAEQYF
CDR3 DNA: TGCGCCAGCAGCGGACTAGCGGACGCCGAGCAGTACTTC

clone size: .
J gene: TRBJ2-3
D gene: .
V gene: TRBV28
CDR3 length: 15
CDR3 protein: CASSIRRGSTDTQYF
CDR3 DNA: TGTGCCAGCAGTATACGAAGGGGCAGCACAGATACGCAGTATTTT

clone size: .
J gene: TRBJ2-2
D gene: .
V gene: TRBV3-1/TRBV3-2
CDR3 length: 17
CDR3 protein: CASSSPQGRDYSGELFF
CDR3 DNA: TGTGCCAGCAGCTCGCCCCAGGGGAGGGATTATTCCGGGGAGCTGTTTTTT

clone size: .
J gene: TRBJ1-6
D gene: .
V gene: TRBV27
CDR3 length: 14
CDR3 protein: CASSFLDSGSPLHF
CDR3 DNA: TGTGCCAGCAGTTTCTTGGACAGCGGCTCACCCCTCCACTTT

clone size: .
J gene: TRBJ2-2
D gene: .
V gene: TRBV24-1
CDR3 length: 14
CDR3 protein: CATAGTANTGELFF
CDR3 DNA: TGTGCCACCGCGGGCACCGCGAACACCGGGGAGCTGTTTTTT

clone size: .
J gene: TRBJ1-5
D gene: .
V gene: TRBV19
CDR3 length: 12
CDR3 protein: CASSQGNQPQHF
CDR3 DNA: TGTGCCAGTAGTCAGGGAAATCAGCCCCAGCATTTT

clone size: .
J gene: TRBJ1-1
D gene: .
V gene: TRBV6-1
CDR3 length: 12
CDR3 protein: CASSEERSKAFF
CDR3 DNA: TGTGCCAGCAGTGAAGAGAGGTCCAAAGCTTTCTTT

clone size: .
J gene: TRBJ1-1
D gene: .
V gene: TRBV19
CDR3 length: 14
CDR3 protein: CASSIKAGRSEAFF
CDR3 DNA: TGTGCCAGTAGTATAAAGGCGGGACGTTCAGAAGCTTTCTTT

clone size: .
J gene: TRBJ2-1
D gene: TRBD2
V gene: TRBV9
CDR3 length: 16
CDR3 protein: CASNPRGGGAYNEQFF
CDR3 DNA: TGTGCCAGCAACCCCCGCGGGGGGGGCGCCTACAATGAGCAGTTCTTC

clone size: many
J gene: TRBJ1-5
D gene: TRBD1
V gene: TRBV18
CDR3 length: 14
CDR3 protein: CASSKTGDNQPQHF
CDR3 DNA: TGTGCCAGCTCAAAGACAGGGGACAATCAGCCCCAGCATTTT

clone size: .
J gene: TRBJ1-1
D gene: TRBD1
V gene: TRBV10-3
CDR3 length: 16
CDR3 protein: CAISESGGTGFAEAFF
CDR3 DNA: TGTGCCATCAGTGAGTCCGGGGGGACAGGGTTTGCTGAAGCTTTCTTT

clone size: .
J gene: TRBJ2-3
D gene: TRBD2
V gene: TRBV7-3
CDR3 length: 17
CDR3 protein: CASSFRLAGVSTDTQYF
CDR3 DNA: TGTGCCAGCAGCTTCCGACTAGCGGGGGTCAGCACAGATACGCAGTATTTT

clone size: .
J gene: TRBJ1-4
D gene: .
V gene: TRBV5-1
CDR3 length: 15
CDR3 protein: CASSPGGAEGEKLFF
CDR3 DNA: TGCGCCAGCAGCCCGGGAGGGGCGGAGGGAGAAAAACTGTTTTTT

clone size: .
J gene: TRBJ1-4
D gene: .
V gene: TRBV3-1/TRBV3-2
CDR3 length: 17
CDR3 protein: CASSPHGGRGDNEKLFF
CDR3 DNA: TGTGCCAGCAGCCCACACGGCGGCAGGGGAGATAATGAAAAACTGTTTTTT

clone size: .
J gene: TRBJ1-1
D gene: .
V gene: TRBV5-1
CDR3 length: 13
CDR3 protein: CASGEGVNTEAFF
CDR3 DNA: TGCGCCAGCGGGGAGGGGGTGAACACTGAAGCTTTCTTT

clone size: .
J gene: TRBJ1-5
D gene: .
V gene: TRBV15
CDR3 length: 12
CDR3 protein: CATSRDLQPQHF
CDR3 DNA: TGTGCCACCAGCAGAGATCTTCAGCCCCAGCATTTT

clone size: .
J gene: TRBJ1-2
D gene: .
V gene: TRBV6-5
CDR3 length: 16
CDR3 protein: CASSYSIGVLNYGYTF
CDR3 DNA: TGTGCCAGCAGTTACTCGATCGGGGTCTTAAACTATGGCTACACCTTC

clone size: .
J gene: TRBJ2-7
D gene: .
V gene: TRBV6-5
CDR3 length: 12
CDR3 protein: CASRQTGYEQYF
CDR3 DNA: TGTGCCAGCAGGCAGACGGGGTACGAGCAGTACTTC

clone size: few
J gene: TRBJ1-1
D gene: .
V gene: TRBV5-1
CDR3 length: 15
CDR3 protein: CASSLSWQGSTEAFF
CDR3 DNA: TGCGCCAGCAGCTTGAGTTGGCAGGGGTCCACTGAAGCTTTCTTT

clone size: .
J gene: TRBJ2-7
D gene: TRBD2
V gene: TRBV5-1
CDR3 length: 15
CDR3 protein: CASRPGAGGSYEQYF
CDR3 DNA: TGCGCCAGCAGACCAGGAGCGGGGGGCTCCTACGAGCAGTACTTC

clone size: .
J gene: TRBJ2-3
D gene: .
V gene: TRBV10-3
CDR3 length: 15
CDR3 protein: CAISDGATSTDTQYF
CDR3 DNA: TGTGCCATCAGTGACGGAGCTACTAGCACAGATACGCAGTATTTT

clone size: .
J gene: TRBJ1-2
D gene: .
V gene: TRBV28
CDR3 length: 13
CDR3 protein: CASSLWGASGYTF
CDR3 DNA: TGTGCCAGCAGTTTATGGGGGGCCAGCGGCTACACCTTC

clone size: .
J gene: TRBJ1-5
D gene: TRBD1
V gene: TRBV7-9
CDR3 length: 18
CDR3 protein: CASSLAPPGQGKGQPQHF
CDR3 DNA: TGTGCCAGCAGCTTAGCGCCGCCGGGACAGGGAAAGGGGCAGCCCCAGCATTTT

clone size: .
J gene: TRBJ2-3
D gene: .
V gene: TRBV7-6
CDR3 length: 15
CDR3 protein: CASSLAGGRTDTQYF
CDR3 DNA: TGTGCCAGCAGCTTAGCGGGGGGGCGCACAGATACGCAGTATTTT

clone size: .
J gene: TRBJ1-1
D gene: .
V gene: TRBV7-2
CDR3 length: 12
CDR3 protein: CASSMRRGEAFF
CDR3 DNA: TGTGCCAGCAGCATGCGTAGGGGTGAAGCTTTCTTT

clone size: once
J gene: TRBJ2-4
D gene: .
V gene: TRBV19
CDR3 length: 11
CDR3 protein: CASSSVNIQYF
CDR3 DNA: TGTGCCAGTAGTTCGGTAAACATTCAGTACTTC